This T cell receptor (beta chain) was recorded in a study of blood T cell repertoires in COVID-19. Study background: Both acute and convalescent COVID-19 samples were obtained from the United States, Italy and Spain.

V lost 3 bases to trimming and J lost 7 bases; unmatched junction nucleotides: 6. Germline CDR1 reads SGHVS; CDR2 reads FQNEAQ. This CDR3 spans 14 amino acids. The sample holds one count of this clone. Original processing methods: Estimates of nucleated cell counts were drawn from the amplification of reference gene primers. Generated by immunoSEQ multiplex PCR, the TCRdb table keeps only in-frame clones and is missing some. From that table come the V and J calls and clone size; the DNA was used to work out D and trimming. The sample has about 110,000 clones, 75% to 90% seen once. V gene TRBV7-8 combines with J gene TRBJ1-5, with TRBD1 identical over 7 bases. Sequencing was done on a sample of peripheral blood. The origin of this receptor is a woman between 45 and 60 years old with acute or convalescent COVID-19. CDR3 residues: CASSLRQGGQPQHF. The CDR3 DNA is TGTGCCAGCAGCTTGAGACAGGGTGGCCAGCCCCAGCATTTT.